A selection of T cell receptor beta chains follows, all from one sample in a study of blood T cell repertoires in COVID-19. TCRdb's copy holds only in-frame clones and misses some; the assay was immunoSEQ multiplex PCR. This table has around 180,000 clones, 80% to 90% appearing once. Sequenced material: peripheral blood. Receptor source: a man between 60 and 70 years old with acute or convalescent COVID-19. The CDR3 runs from the conserved cysteine through the conserved F or W. A D gene is named only where the DNA matches it firmly. The size of a clone is reported for some rows only, either as once, few or many, or as a class for expanded clones.

D gene: TRBD1; CDR3 length: 16; clone size: .; J gene: TRBJ2-1; V gene: TRBV7-8; CDR3 protein: CASSLVGQVIYNEQFF; CDR3 DNA: TGTGCCAGCAGCTTAGTGGGACAGGTGATTTACAATGAGCAGTTCTTC
D gene: .; CDR3 length: 16; clone size: .; J gene: TRBJ2-4; V gene: TRBV28; CDR3 protein: CASSLHRLLAKNIQYF; CDR3 DNA: TGTGCCAGCAGTTTGCACAGGCTATTAGCCAAAAACATTCAGTACTTC
D gene: TRBD1; CDR3 length: 14; clone size: .; J gene: TRBJ1-1; V gene: TRBV5-1; CDR3 protein: CASSSTGLYTEAFF; CDR3 DNA: TGCGCCAGCAGTTCGACAGGGCTGTACACTGAAGCTTTCTTT
D gene: .; CDR3 length: 15; clone size: .; J gene: TRBJ2-6; V gene: TRBV4-1; CDR3 protein: CASSPAGSGANVLTF; CDR3 DNA: TGCGCCAGCAGCCCAGCAGGCTCTGGGGCCAACGTCCTGACTTTC
D gene: .; CDR3 length: 16; clone size: once; J gene: TRBJ2-7; V gene: TRBV7-9; CDR3 protein: CASSLATGTSAYEQYF; CDR3 DNA: TGTGCCAGCAGCTTAGCCACAGGCACGAGTGCCTACGAGCAGTACTTC
D gene: .; CDR3 length: 15; clone size: .; J gene: TRBJ1-6; V gene: TRBV7-9; CDR3 protein: CASSPGSSYNSPLHF; CDR3 DNA: TGTGCCAGCAGCCCCGGTAGCTCCTATAATTCACCCCTCCACTTT
D gene: .; CDR3 length: 13; clone size: .; J gene: TRBJ2-7; V gene: TRBV24-1; CDR3 protein: CATSDPHAREQYF; CDR3 DNA: TGTGCCACCAGTGATCCCCACGCACGGGAGCAGTACTTC
D gene: .; CDR3 length: 14; clone size: .; J gene: TRBJ2-2; V gene: TRBV10-3; CDR3 protein: CAISGGGNTGELFF; CDR3 DNA: TGTGCCATCAGTGGTGGAGGGAACACCGGGGAGCTGTTTTTT
D gene: TRBD1; CDR3 length: 15; clone size: .; J gene: TRBJ1-5; V gene: TRBV4-1; CDR3 protein: CASSPQDRTNQPQHF; CDR3 DNA: TGCGCCAGCAGCCCCCAGGACAGGACTAATCAGCCCCAGCATTTT
D gene: TRBD2; CDR3 length: 15; clone size: .; J gene: TRBJ2-3; V gene: TRBV18; CDR3 protein: CASSGIAGKSDTQYF; CDR3 DNA: TGTGCCAGCTCCGGGATAGCGGGAAAGTCAGATACGCAGTATTTT
D gene: .; CDR3 length: 16; clone size: .; J gene: TRBJ2-4; V gene: TRBV6-2/TRBV6-3; CDR3 protein: CASSYSVYGSRDIQYF; CDR3 DNA: TGTGCCAGCAGTTACTCGGTTTACGGGAGCCGGGACATTCAGTACTTC
D gene: .; CDR3 length: 15; clone size: .; J gene: TRBJ2-1; V gene: TRBV9; CDR3 protein: CASSVGRSTYNEQFF; CDR3 DNA: TGTGCCAGCAGCGTAGGGAGGTCCACCTACAATGAGCAGTTCTTC
D gene: TRBD2; CDR3 length: 15; clone size: .; J gene: TRBJ2-7; V gene: TRBV6-2/TRBV6-3; CDR3 protein: CASSYSGGTSNEQYF; CDR3 DNA: TGTGCCAGCAGTTACTCAGGCGGGACTAGCAACGAGCAGTACTTC
D gene: .; CDR3 length: 15; clone size: .; J gene: TRBJ1-6; V gene: TRBV19; CDR3 protein: CASSSGQKYNSPLHF; CDR3 DNA: TGTGCCAGTAGTAGTGGACAGAAGTATAATTCACCCCTCCACTTT